A selection of T cell receptor beta chains follows, all from one sample in a study of shared clonotypes between healthy human individuals. The protocol was immunoSEQ multiplex PCR, while the TCRdb copy is restricted to in-frame clones and leaves out a portion. The sample has approximately 590,000 clones, nearly 97% seen once; the top ten hold 0.11%. The sample taken for sequencing was naive CD8+ T cells sorted from blood. The origin of the receptors is a woman in her 30s in good health. Both conserved end residues are part of each CDR3. A D gene is named only where the DNA matches it firmly. For some rows the clone size is stated as once, few or many, or as a class when expanded; others skip it.

D gene | J gene | clone size | V gene | CDR3 length | CDR3 DNA | CDR3 protein
TRBD2 | TRBJ2-3 | - | TRBV7-8 | 15 | TGTGCCAGCAGAGCCGGGACTAGCGGCACAGATACGCAGTATTTT | CASRAGTSGTDTQYF
- | TRBJ2-7 | - | TRBV7-8 | 15 | TGTGCCAGCAGCCCGGTAGGGCGGATCTCCTACGAGCAGTACTTC | CASSPVGRISYEQYF
TRBD2 | TRBJ2-1 | - | TRBV19 | 16 | TGTGCCAGTAGTGGCCCCCCAGCGGGAGAGGGTAATGAGCAGTTCTTC | CASSGPPAGEGNEQFF
TRBD1 | TRBJ1-2 | - | TRBV29-1 | 13 | TGCAGCGTTGAAGGGGCAGGGGGCTATGGCTACACCTTC | CSVEGAGGYGYTF
- | TRBJ2-7 | - | TRBV6-1 | 16 | TGTGCCAGCAGTGAAACCTCCTGGGGACTGACCTACGAGCAGTACTTC | CASSETSWGLTYEQYF
- | TRBJ2-7 | - | TRBV7-9 | 15 | TGTGCCAGCAGCTTAGCCGTGACAGGAACCTACGAGCAGTACTTC | CASSLAVTGTYEQYF
TRBD2 | TRBJ2-1 | once | TRBV6-5 | 15 | TGTGCCAGCAGCTCCCTAGCGGCCATATACAATGAGCAGTTCTTC | CASSSLAAIYNEQFF
- | TRBJ2-2 | - | TRBV5-4 | 14 | TGTGCCAGCAGCGCGAGCGGAAACACCGGGGAGCTGTTTTTT | CASSASGNTGELFF
TRBD2 | TRBJ2-7 | - | TRBV29-1 | 15 | TGCAGCGTTCAACCGGGACTAGCGGGAGTTGGAGAGCAGTACTTC | CSVQPGLAGVGEQYF
TRBD1 | TRBJ2-7 | - | TRBV5-6 | 15 | TGTGCCAGCAGCGCCATGACAGGGCCCCCCTACGAGCAGTACTTC | CASSAMTGPPYEQYF
- | TRBJ2-7 | - | TRBV29-1 | 18 | TGCAGCGTCGTGAGGCCCGCTTTTCCGGACCGAGGACCTTACGAGCAGTACTTC | CSVVRPAFPDRGPYEQYF
- | TRBJ2-1 | once | TRBV15 | 16 | TGTGCCACCAGCAGAGATTTGAGGGGGGGCTTTGATGAGCAGTTCTTC | CATSRDLRGGFDEQFF
- | TRBJ2-1 | - | TRBV7-6 | 15 | TGTGCCAGCAGCTTTCGGGACCCCTCCTACAATGAGCAGTTCTTC | CASSFRDPSYNEQFF
- | TRBJ1-5 | - | TRBV6-6 | 15 | TGTGCCAGCACCCTTGAGGGCTATAGCAATCAGCCCCAGCATTTT | CASTLEGYSNQPQHF
TRBD1 | TRBJ2-5 | - | TRBV28 | 15 | TGTGCCAGCAGTTTCGTGGATGACAGGGTAGAGACCCAGTACTTC | CASSFVDDRVETQYF
- | TRBJ1-1 | - | TRBV28 | 19 | TGTGCCAGCAGTCCCCTAGGTCGTACAGGCCTGGGGGGGGACACTGAAGCTTTCTTT | CASSPLGRTGLGGDTEAFF
TRBD2 | TRBJ2-1 | - | TRBV19 | 18 | TGTGCCAGTAGTATAGTTTTAGTTTTTGGCGGGGGGAGCAATGAGCAGTTCTTC | CASSIVLVFGGGSNEQFF
- | TRBJ2-7 | - | TRBV19 | 14 | TGTGCCAGTAGTTTCGGCAGGGGCAACTGGGAGCAGTACTTC | CASSFGRGNWEQYF
- | TRBJ1-2 | - | TRBV11-2 | 15 | TGTGCCAGCAGCTTAGATGCCAAACCGAACTATGGCTACACCTTC | CASSLDAKPNYGYTF
- | TRBJ1-3 | - | TRBV28 | 15 | TGTGCCAGCAGTTTATCGGGGGAATCTGGAAACACCATATATTTT | CASSLSGESGNTIYF
TRBD2 | TRBJ2-7 | once | TRBV5-4 | 15 | TGTGCCAGCAGCCTTGGACTAGCGGAGGCCTACGAGCAGTACTTC | CASSLGLAEAYEQYF
- | TRBJ1-2 | - | TRBV29-1 | 12 | TGCAGCGTTGGGGCCAGGTACAGCGGCTACACCTTC | CSVGARYSGYTF
TRBD2 | TRBJ2-2 | - | TRBV10-2 | 17 | TGCGCCAGCAGGGGTTCCCGTAGCGGGAGGAACACCGGGGAGCTGTTTTTT | CASRGSRSGRNTGELFF
TRBD2 | TRBJ2-3 | - | TRBV11-2 | 17 | TGTGCCAGCAGCGACAGACTAGCGGGAGGGCTGGGAGATACGCAGTATTTT | CASSDRLAGGLGDTQYF
- | TRBJ1-1 | - | TRBV11-2 | 14 | TGTGCCGGGTCGGAAGGGCGAGTGAACACTGAAGCTTTCTTT | CAGSEGRVNTEAFF
- | TRBJ1-2 | - | TRBV27 | 14 | TGTGCCAGCAGTTTAGGGGCAGGAAGGCAGGGCTACACCTTC | CASSLGAGRQGYTF